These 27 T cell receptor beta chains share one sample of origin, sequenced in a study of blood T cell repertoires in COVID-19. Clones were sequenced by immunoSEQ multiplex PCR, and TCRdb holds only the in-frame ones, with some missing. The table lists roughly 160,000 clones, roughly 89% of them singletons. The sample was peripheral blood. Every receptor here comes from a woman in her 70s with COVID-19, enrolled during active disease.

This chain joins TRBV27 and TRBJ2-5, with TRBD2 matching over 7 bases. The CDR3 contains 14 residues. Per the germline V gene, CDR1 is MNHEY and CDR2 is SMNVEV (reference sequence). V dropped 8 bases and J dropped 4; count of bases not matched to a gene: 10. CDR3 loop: CASGSGREGETQYF. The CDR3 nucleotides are TGTGCCAGCGGGTCGGGCAGGGAGGGAGAGACCCAGTACTTC.

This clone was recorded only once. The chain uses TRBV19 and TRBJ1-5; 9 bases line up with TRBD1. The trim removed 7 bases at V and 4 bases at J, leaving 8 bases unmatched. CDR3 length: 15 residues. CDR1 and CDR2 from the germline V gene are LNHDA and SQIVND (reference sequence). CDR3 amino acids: CASNADRGRNQPQHF. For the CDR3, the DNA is TGTGCCAGTAACGCGGACAGGGGACGGAATCAGCCCCAGCATTTT.

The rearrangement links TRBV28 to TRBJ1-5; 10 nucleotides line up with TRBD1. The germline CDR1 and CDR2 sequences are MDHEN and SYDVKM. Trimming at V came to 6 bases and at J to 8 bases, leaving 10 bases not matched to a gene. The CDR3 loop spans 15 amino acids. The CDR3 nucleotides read TGTGCCAGCAGCCCGGACAGGGGGGGGAGAGAGCCCCAGCATTTT. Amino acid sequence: CASSPDRGGREPQHF.

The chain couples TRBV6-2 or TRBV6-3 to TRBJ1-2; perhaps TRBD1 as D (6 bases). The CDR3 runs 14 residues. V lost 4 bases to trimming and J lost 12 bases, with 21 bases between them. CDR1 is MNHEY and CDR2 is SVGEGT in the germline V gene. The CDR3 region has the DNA TGTGCCAGCAGTTCGGACAGTTTCTCCTTAGCGCACACCTTC. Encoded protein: CASSSDSFSLAHTF.

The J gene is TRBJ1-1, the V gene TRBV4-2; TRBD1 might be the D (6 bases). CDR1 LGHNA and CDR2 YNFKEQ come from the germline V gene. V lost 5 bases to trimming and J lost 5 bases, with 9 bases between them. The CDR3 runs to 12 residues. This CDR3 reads CASSEQGTEAFF. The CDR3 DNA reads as TGTGCCAGCAGCGAGCAGGGGACTGAAGCTTTCTTT.

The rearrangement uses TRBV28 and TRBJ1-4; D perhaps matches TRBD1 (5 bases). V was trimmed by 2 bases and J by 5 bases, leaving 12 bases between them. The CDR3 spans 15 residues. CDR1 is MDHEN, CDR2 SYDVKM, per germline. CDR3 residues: CASSLGGTLNEKLFF. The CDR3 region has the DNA TGTGCCAGCAGTTTAGGAGGGACCCTAAATGAAAAACTGTTTTTT.

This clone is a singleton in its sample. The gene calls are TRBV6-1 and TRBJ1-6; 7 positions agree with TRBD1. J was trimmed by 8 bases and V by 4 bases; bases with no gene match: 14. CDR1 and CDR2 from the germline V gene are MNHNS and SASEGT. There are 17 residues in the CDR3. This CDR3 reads CASSGLGWGQSYSPLHF. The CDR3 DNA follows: TGTGCCAGCAGTGGGTTGGGTTGGGGACAGTCGTATTCACCCCTCCACTTT.

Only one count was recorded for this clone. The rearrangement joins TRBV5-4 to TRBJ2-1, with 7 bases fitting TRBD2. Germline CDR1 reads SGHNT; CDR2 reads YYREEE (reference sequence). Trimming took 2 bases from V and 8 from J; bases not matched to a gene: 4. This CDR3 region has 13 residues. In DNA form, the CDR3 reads TGTGCCAGCAGCTTCCTGGCGGGGGATGAGCAGTTCTTC. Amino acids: CASSFLAGDEQFF.

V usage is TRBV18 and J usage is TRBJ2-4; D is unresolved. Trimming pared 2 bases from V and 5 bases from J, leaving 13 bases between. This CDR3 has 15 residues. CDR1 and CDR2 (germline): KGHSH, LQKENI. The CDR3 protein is CASSPLVQAQNIQYF. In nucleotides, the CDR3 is TGTGCCAGCTCACCATTGGTGCAGGCCCAAAACATTCAGTACTTC.

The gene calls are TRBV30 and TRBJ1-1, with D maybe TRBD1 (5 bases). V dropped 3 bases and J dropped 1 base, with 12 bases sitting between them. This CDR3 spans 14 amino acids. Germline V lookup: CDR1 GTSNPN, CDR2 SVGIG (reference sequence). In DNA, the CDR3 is TGTGCCTGGAGCCGGGGGTTTACGAACACTGAAGCTTTCTTT. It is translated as CAWSRGFTNTEAFF.

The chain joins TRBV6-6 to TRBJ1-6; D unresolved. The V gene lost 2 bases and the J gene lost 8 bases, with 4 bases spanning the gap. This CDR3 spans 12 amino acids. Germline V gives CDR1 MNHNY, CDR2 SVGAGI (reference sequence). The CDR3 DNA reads TGTGCCAGCAGTTACGCGGATTCACCCCTCCACTTT. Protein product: CASSYADSPLHF.

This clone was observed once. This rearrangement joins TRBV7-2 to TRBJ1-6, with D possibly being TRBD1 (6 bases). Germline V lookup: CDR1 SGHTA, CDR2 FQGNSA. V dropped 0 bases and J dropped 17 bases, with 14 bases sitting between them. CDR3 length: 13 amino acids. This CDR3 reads CASSLAQGRDVHF. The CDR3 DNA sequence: TGTGCCAGCAGCTTAGCACAGGGAAGGGACGTCCACTTT. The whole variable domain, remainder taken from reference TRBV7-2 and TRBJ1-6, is GAGVSQSPSNKVTEKGKDVELRCDPISGHTALYWYRQSLGQGLEFLIYFQGNSAPDKSGLPSDRFSAERTGGSVSTLTIQRTQQEDSAVYLCASSLAQGRDVHFGNGTRLTVT.

CDR3: CASSLTGPNQPQHF. The CDR3 DNA reads as TGCGCCAGCAGCTTGACAGGGCCCAATCAGCCCCAGCATTTT. The chain combines TRBV5-1 with TRBJ1-5, with D possibly being TRBD1 (6 bases). From germline, CDR1 is SGHRS and CDR2 YFSETQ. The CDR3 spans 14 residues. V was shortened by 1 base and J by 3 bases, with 8 bases between the two germline ends. Using reference TRBV5-1 and TRBJ1-5 for the parts outside the CDR3, the full variable domain is KAGVTQTPRYLIKTRGQQVTLSCSPISGHRSVSWYQQTPGQGLQFLFEYFSETQRNKGNFPGRFSGRQFSNSRSEMNVSTLELGDSALYLCASSLTGPNQPQHFGDGTRLSIL.

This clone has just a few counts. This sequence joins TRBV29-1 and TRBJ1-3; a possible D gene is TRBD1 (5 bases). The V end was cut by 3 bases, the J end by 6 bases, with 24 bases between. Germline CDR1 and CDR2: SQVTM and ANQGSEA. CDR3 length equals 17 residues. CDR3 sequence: CSVDLCKEGTFANTIYF. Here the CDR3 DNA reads TGCAGCGTTGATTTGTGTAAGGAGGGGACTTTTGCAAACACCATATATTTT. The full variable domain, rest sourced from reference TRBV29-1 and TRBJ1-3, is SAVISQKPSRDICQRGTSLTIQCQVDSQVTMMFWYRQQPGQSLTLIATANQGSEATYESGFVIDKFPISRPNLTFSTLTVSNMSPEDSSIYLCSVDLCKEGTFANTIYFGEGSWLTVV.

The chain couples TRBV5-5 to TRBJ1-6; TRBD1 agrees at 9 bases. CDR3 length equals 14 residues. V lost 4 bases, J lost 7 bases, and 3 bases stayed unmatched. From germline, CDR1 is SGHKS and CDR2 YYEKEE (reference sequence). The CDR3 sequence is CASSRTGENSPLHF. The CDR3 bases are TGTGCCAGCAGCCGGACAGGGGAGAATTCACCCCTCCACTTT.

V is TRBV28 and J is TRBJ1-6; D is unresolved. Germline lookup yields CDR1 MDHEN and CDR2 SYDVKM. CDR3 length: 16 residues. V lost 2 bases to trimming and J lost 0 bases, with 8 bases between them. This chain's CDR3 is CASSLSPSSYNSPLHF. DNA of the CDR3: TGTGCCAGCAGTTTAAGCCCGAGCTCCTATAATTCACCCCTCCACTTT.

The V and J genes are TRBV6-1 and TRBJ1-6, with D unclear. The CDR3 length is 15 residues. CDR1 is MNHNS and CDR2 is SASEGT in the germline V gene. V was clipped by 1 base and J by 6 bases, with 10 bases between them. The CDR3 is CASSEELAGNSPLHF. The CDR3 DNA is TGTGCCAGCAGTGAAGAACTGGCGGGTAATTCACCCCTCCACTTT.

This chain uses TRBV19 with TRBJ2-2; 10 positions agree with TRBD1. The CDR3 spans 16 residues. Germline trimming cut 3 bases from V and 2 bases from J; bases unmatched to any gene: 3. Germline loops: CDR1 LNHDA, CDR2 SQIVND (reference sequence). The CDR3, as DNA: TGTGCCAGTAGTATGCGACAGGGGGCTAACACCGGGGAGCTGTTTTTT. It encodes CASSMRQGANTGELFF.

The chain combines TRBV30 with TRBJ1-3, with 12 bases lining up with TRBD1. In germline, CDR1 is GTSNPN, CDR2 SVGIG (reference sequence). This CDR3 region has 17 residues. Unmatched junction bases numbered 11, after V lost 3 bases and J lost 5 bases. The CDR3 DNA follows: TGTGCCTGGAGCATTCAACCTCGGGACAGGGGGCGAAACACCATATATTTT. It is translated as CAWSIQPRDRGRNTIYF. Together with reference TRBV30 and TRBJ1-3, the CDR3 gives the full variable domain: SQTIHQWPATLVQPVGSPLSLECTVEGTSNPNLYWYRQAAGRGLQLLFYSVGIGQISSEVPQNLSASRPQDRQFILSSKKLLLSDSGFYLCAWSIQPRDRGRNTIYFGEGSWLTVV.

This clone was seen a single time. The CDR3 spells CASSLVGGNYGYTF. CDR3 bases: TGTGCCAGCAGCTTGGTGGGGGGAAACTATGGCTACACCTTC. The rearrangement joins TRBV5-5 to TRBJ1-2; D is perhaps TRBD1 (5 bases). The V end was cut by 0 bases, the J end by 2 bases, with 8 bases between. In germline, CDR1 is SGHKS, CDR2 YYEKEE (reference sequence). This CDR3 has 14 amino acids. Using reference TRBV5-5 and TRBJ1-2 for the parts outside the CDR3, the full variable domain is DAGVTQSPTHLIKTRGQQVTLRCSPISGHKSVSWYQQVLGQGPQFIFQYYEKEERGRGNFPDRFSARQFPNYSSELNVNALLLGDSALYLCASSLVGGNYGYTFGSGTRLTVV.

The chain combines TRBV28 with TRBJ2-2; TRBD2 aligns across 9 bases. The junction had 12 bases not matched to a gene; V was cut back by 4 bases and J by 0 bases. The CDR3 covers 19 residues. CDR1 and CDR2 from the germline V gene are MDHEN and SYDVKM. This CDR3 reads CASSSSSGVAGANTGELFF. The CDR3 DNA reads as TGTGCCAGCAGTTCCTCCAGTGGGGTAGCGGGGGCGAACACCGGGGAGCTGTTTTTT.

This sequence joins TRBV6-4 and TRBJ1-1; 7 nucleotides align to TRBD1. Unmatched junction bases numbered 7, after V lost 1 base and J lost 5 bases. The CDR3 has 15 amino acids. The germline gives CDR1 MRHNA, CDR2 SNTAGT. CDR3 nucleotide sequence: TGTGCCAGCAGTGACTACCCGACAGGGAAGACTGAAGCTTTCTTT. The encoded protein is CASSDYPTGKTEAFF.

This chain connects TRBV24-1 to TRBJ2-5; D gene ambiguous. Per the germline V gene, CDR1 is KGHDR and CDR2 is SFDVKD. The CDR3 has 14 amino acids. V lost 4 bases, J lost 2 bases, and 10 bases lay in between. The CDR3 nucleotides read TGTGCCACCAGTGAGTCCGACACTCAAGAGACCCAGTACTTC. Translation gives CATSESDTQETQYF.

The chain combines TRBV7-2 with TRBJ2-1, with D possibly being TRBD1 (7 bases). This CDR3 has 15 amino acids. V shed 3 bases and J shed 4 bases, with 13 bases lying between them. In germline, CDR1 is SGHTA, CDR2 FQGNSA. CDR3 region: CASSFSGGIYNEQFF. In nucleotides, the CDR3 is TGTGCCAGCAGCTTCTCAGGGGGGATTTACAATGAGCAGTTCTTC.

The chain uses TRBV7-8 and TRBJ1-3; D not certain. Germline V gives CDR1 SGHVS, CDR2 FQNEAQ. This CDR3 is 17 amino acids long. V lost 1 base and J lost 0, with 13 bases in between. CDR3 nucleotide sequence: TGTGCCAGCAGCTTAGTCTCCTCAGTGATCTCTGGAAACACCATATATTTT. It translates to CASSLVSSVISGNTIYF. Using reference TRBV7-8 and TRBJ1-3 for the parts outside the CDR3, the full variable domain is GAGVSQSPRYKVAKRGQDVALRCDPISGHVSLFWYQQALGQGPEFLTYFQNEAQLDKSGLPSDRFFAERPEGSVSTLKIQRTQQEDSAVYLCASSLVSSVISGNTIYFGEGSWLTVV.

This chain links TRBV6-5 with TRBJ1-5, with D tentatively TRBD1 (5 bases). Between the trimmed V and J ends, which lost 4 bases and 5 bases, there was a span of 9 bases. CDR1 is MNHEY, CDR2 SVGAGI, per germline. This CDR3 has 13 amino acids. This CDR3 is CASSSWGDQPQHF. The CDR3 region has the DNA TGTGCCAGCAGTTCCTGGGGGGATCAGCCCCAGCATTTT.

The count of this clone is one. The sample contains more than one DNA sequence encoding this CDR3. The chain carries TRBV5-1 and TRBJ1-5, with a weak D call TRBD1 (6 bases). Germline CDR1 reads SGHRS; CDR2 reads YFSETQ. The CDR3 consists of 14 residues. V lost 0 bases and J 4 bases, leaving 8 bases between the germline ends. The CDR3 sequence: CASSLEGGNQPQHF. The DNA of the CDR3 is TGCGCCAGCAGCTTGGAGGGGGGGAATCAGCCCCAGCATTTT.